This record concerns one T cell receptor (beta chain) sequence. No cognate antigen has been identified for it. No much larger clonotype is one base removed from it; base qualities were not supplied. Via the germline V gene (reference sequence), CDR1 is LNHDA and CDR2 SQIVND. CDR3 length: 14 amino acids, cysteine to phenylalanine. Of all the DNA, just the CDR3 is kept, 42 bases in frame from base 1. V and J lose 4 bases and 6 bases, and a span of 13 bases separates them. The immunoSEQ Assay, a bias-controlled multiplex PCR, was used to amplify TCRbeta CDR3 regions from genomic DNA. Per the source publication's procedure: Nucleated cell counts per sample were estimated from amplification of reference gene primers within the assay. Sequence reads were collapsed and filtered to measure the absolute abundance of every unique TCRbeta CDR3 rearrangement. Productive Simpson clonality was computed per sample as the square root of Simpson's diversity index over productive rearrangements. This immuneACCESS table, as held by TCRdb, lists in-frame sequences with V and J called but not all clones. Of the missing ones, under half trace to an unresolved V gene in checked studies; the others have no known cause. For V, J and clone size, that table is used; D and trimming come from the DNA. For this sample there are about 250,000 clones; around 86% appear just once. The ten largest account for approximately 1.5% of the sample.

Another Seattle source contributed samples from volunteer blood donors who had recovered from COVID-19. Each collaborating institution followed its own protocols to collect whole blood in K2EDTA tubes. Collaborator samples were shipped for TCRbeta analysis as frozen whole blood, isolated PBMCs, or DNA extracted from either sample type. The sample comes from a study of blood T cell repertoires in COVID-19 (TCRdb year 2020). General notes on the study: Samples from collaborators originated in the United States, Italy and Spain and spanned both the acute and convalescent phases of COVID-19. The prospective study material was composed of cDNA or gDNA derived from T cells, B-cell-depleted T cells, or PBMCs. The samples were drawn from the first 160 participants of the ongoing ImmuneRACE study and from 1,200 or so subjects provided by 6 global collaborators. Where HLA class I and class II types were available, the types were taken from metadata supplied by the sample provider, not from assay-based typing. The repertoires were released in a freely available public database meant as a resource for research on the immune response to SARS-CoV-2. The sample metadata nearly always contained a de-identified subject ID, COVID-19 status, age in years and sex. Deeply sampled blood TCRbeta repertoires from subjects exposed to, actively infected with, or recovered from COVID-19 were included in the dataset.

What the authors observed across the whole study: The quantity of clinical and demographic metadata differed by source and by participant and was supplied without curation.

This sequence originates from a woman aged 55-69 years who had recovered from COVID-19. The sequence is built from TRBV19 and TRBJ2-1; a weak D assignment points to TRBD2 (6 bases agree). Sequencing was done on a sample of peripheral blood. The sequence in DNA is TGTGCCAGTAGTACCCAAGGAGGGCGCAATGAGCAGTTCTTC. This encodes CASSTQGGRNEQFF. Extended through the reference TRBV19 and TRBJ2-1 proteins, this CDR3 yields the full variable domain: DGGITQSPKYLFRKEGQNVTLSCEQNLNHDAMYWYRQDPGQGLRLIYYSQIVNDFQKGDIAEGYSVSREKKESFPLTVTSAQKNPTAFYLCASSTQGGRNEQFFGPGTRLTVL.